This T cell receptor (beta chain) was sequenced for a study of T cell repertoires in cytomegalovirus infection. Across the study: CMV infection together with matching HLA type was indicated by public TCR beta signatures. Study conclusions and caveats: Within the response measured ex vivo, HLA-C-restricted CMV-specific TCR beta clonotypes were dominant. Individuals carrying CMV plus the relevant HLA were identified by cumulative frequency of public TCR beta families.

The CDR3 covers 15 residues. The ends were cut back, 5 bases at V and 6 bases at J, with 18 bases in the middle. From germline, CDR1 is SGHTA and CDR2 FQGNSA. TCRdb redid the calling of the reads with MiXCR, one entry per CDR3 protein. The sample lists roughly 76,000 distinct CDR3 sequences, more than 3% occurring once. This clonotype came up many times. Antigen specificity is unknown. The chain joins TRBV7-2 to TRBJ2-3, with a tentative D call TRBD1 (6 bases). The sample taken for sequencing was PBMCs. The receptor was isolated from a human donor in good health (CMV status not recorded). Some clones in this sample may be carry-over from other donors' samples. The CDR3 here is CASSPGQGKLDTQYF. CDR3 DNA: TGTGCCAGCAGCCCCGGGCAGGGGAAGTTGGATACGCAGTATTTT. The whole variable domain, remainder taken from reference TRBV7-2 and TRBJ2-3, is GAGVSQSPSNKVTEKGKDVELRCDPISGHTALYWYRQSLGQGLEFLIYFQGNSAPDKSGLPSDRFSAERTGGSVSTLTIQRTQQEDSAVYLCASSPGQGKLDTQYFGPGTRLTVL.